The 29 T cell receptor beta chains presented below share a single source sample, sequenced in a study of blood T cell repertoires in COVID-19. The assay was immunoSEQ multiplex PCR, and TCRdb's table has in-frame clones only and misses some. The table has 200,000 to 300,000 clones, about 83% seen once. The sample was peripheral blood. These TCRs come from a human donor in a cohort sampled during active COVID-19.

This sequence joins TRBV10-3 and TRBJ1-3; 8 bases are shared with TRBD1. After removal of 6 bases from V and 0 bases from J, the junction contained 7 bases not matched to a gene. The germline V gene has CDR1 ENHRY and CDR2 SYGVKD. The CDR3 length is 16 residues. The CDR3 DNA sequence: TGTGCCATCAGGGGGGGGACAGGACCCTCTGGAAACACCATATATTTT. This sequence encodes CAIRGGTGPSGNTIYF.

The chain employs TRBV28 and TRBJ1-4; TRBD1 matches at 7 bases. The V gene end was trimmed by 5 bases and the J gene end by 8 bases; junction bases not matched to a gene: 14. Germline V gene sequence: CDR1 MDHEN, CDR2 SYDVKM. This CDR3 contains 16 residues. The CDR3 DNA is TGTGCCAGCAGTCCCGGGACAGCAGCCTTTTGGGAAAAACTGTTTTTT. The encoded protein is CASSPGTAAFWEKLFF.

The gene calls are TRBV5-1 and TRBJ2-7; 7 positions match TRBD1. The CDR3 covers 14 residues. With 3 bases clipped from V and 1 base from J, the junction kept 4 bases outside the gene matches. Germline V gene sequence: CDR1 SGHRS, CDR2 YFSETQ. This CDR3 reads CASSWGQNSYEQYF. CDR3 DNA sequence: TGCGCCAGCAGCTGGGGACAGAATTCCTACGAGCAGTACTTC.

J is TRBJ2-2 and V is TRBV7-6; D ambiguous. From germline, CDR1 is SGHVS and CDR2 FNYEAQ. This CDR3 is built from 15 residues. Trimming removed 3 bases from V and 0 bases from J, with 8 bases in between. DNA of the CDR3: TGTGCCAGCAGCTTCTCGCTAGCGAACACCGGGGAGCTGTTTTTT. It is translated as CASSFSLANTGELFF.

The J gene is TRBJ2-2, the V gene TRBV30; 9 nucleotides agree with TRBD1. V dropped 6 bases and J dropped 4; count of bases not matched to a gene: 18. Germline CDR1 reads GTSNPN; CDR2 reads SVGIG (reference sequence). The CDR3 is made up of 18 amino acids. CDR3 region: CACSGYRGQGRFTGELFF. In DNA, the CDR3 is TGTGCCTGCTCGGGATACAGGGGGCAAGGAAGGTTCACCGGGGAGCTGTTTTTT.

The rearrangement links TRBV18 to TRBJ1-2; perhaps TRBD1 as D (5 bases). Trimming pared 3 bases from V and 7 bases from J, leaving 21 bases between. CDR3 length: 16 residues. Germline assignment: CDR1 KGHSH and CDR2 LQKENI. This CDR3 is CASSPGQGDSWGGYTF. The DNA of the CDR3 is TGTGCCAGCTCACCCGGACAAGGGGACTCCTGGGGTGGCTACACCTTC.

The chain couples TRBV6-5 to TRBJ2-7, with 8 positions matching TRBD2. The ends lost 5 bases at V and 3 bases at J; junction bases unmatched: 6. This CDR3 is 14 amino acids long. Germline-derived CDR1 and CDR2 are MNHEY and SVGAGI. Here the CDR3 reads CASSPREGVYEQYF. The CDR3 nucleotides are TGTGCCAGCAGTCCCCGGGAGGGCGTCTACGAGCAGTACTTC.

This chain joins TRBV9 and TRBJ1-3; the match to TRBD1 covers 9 bases. The ends lost 4 bases at V and 4 bases at J; junction bases unmatched: 6. Germline CDR1 is SGDLS and CDR2 is YYNGEE. The CDR3 totals 15 residues. The chain's CDR3 is CASSLLGQGGNTIYF. The CDR3, as DNA: TGTGCCAGCAGCCTTCTAGGACAGGGGGGAAACACCATATATTTT.

With respect to this clone: A read error may produce the germline difference seen at one junction end. V usage is TRBV7-7 and J usage is TRBJ2-2; 8 bases line up with TRBD1. CDR1 and CDR2 from the germline V gene are SSHAT and FNYEAQ (reference sequence). This CDR3 region has 15 residues. CDR3 in amino acids: CASSLDRVDTGELFF. The CDR3 DNA is TGTGCTAGCAGCTTGGACAGGGTCGACACCGGGGAGCTGTTTTTT. The full variable domain, its missing parts supplied by reference TRBV7-7 and TRBJ2-2, is GAGVSQSPRYKVTKRGQDVTLRCDPISSHATLYWYQQALGQGPEFLTYFNYEAQPDKSGLPSDRFSAERPEGSISTLTIQRTEQRDSAMYRCASSLDRVDTGELFFGEGSRLTVL.

V usage is TRBV30 and J usage is TRBJ1-3; tentatively, D is TRBD1 (5 bases). The length of the CDR3 is 14 residues. V was trimmed by 5 bases and J by 4 bases, leaving 15 bases between them. CDR1 GTSNPN and CDR2 SVGIG come from the germline V gene (reference sequence). For the CDR3, the DNA is TGTGCCTGGTCCCGGGGGGGTTCCGGAAACACCATATATTTT. Translated: CAWSRGGSGNTIYF.

The V gene is TRBV3-1 (or the pseudogene TRBV3-2), the J gene TRBJ2-1; no clear D. The germline gives CDR1 LGHDT, CDR2 YNNKEL (reference sequence). Trimming removed 5 bases from V and 9 bases from J, with 8 bases in between. This CDR3 has 11 residues. DNA for the CDR3: TGTGCCAGCAGCTCGAGGATTGAGCAGTTCTTC. It yields the protein CASSSRIEQFF.

The chain has TRBV7-9 and TRBJ1-4; 11 bases fit TRBD1. The CDR3 has 17 amino acids. Trimming removed 6 bases from V and 7 bases from J; junction bases left unmatched: 13. Per the germline V gene, CDR1 is SEHNR and CDR2 is FQNEAQ (reference sequence). CDR3 in DNA: TGTGCCAGCAGTCCTATCCCCGCCGGGACAGGGGGTGAAAAACTGTTTTTT. Protein sequence: CASSPIPAGTGGEKLFF.

There are a few counts of this clone. The V and J genes are TRBV14 and TRBJ1-2; TRBD1 aligns across 11 bases. This CDR3 spans 14 amino acids. The germline gives CDR1 SGHDN, CDR2 FVKESK. The J segment lost 3 bases and the V segment lost 4 bases, leaving 1 base of the junction unmatched. The CDR3 loop reads CASSPGQGDYGYTF. The CDR3 DNA reads as TGTGCCAGCAGCCCGGGACAGGGGGACTATGGCTACACCTTC.

The V call is TRBV5-4, the J call TRBJ2-2, with 10 nucleotides matching TRBD2. The germline V gene has CDR1 SGHNT and CDR2 YYREEE (reference sequence). V dropped 4 bases and J dropped 4; count of bases not matched to a gene: 7. The CDR3 has 16 amino acids. The CDR3 nucleotides read TGTGCCAGCAGCCCCCGGACTAGCGGCGGCACCGGGGAGCTGTTTTTT. It specifies CASSPRTSGGTGELFF. Together with reference TRBV5-4 and TRBJ2-2, the CDR3 gives the full variable domain: ETGVTQSPTHLIKTRGQQVTLRCSSQSGHNTVSWYQQALGQGPQFIFQYYREEENGRGNFPPRFSGLQFPNYSSELNVNALELDDSALYLCASSPRTSGGTGELFFGEGSRLTVL.

This clone appeared a few times. This chain joins TRBV19 and TRBJ1-1; no reliable D call. The germline gives CDR1 LNHDA, CDR2 SQIVND (reference sequence). The V and J ends lost 5 bases and 3 bases respectively, with 19 bases between them. The CDR3 has 16 amino acids. Here the CDR3 reads CASSVPGYYPDTEAFF. The CDR3, as DNA: TGTGCCAGTAGTGTCCCGGGATACTATCCTGACACTGAAGCTTTCTTT.

V usage is TRBV9 and J usage is TRBJ2-1; TRBD1 aligns across 7 bases. V trimming: 7 bases; J trimming: 6 bases; junction bases outside the gene matches: 10. This CDR3 comprises 14 residues. Germline loops: CDR1 SGDLS, CDR2 YYNGEE. CDR3 coding DNA: TGTGCCAGCGCCTTAGGGGGCATCTCCAATGAGCAGTTCTTC. Its translation: CASALGGISNEQFF.

The rearrangement links TRBV5-1 to TRBJ1-6; 11 nucleotides align to TRBD1. The ends lost 0 bases at V and 7 bases at J; junction bases unmatched: 6. CDR3 size: 17 residues. The germline CDR1 and CDR2 sequences are SGHRS and YFSETQ. The CDR3 here is CASSLAVGQGGNSPLHF. The DNA for the CDR3 is TGCGCCAGCAGCTTGGCGGTGGGACAGGGGGGAAATTCACCCCTCCACTTT.

This rearrangement joins TRBV3-1 (or the pseudogene TRBV3-2) to TRBJ2-7; a weak D match, TRBD2 (6 bases). Trimming pared 1 base from V and 5 bases from J, leaving 9 bases between. CDR1 and CDR2 from the germline V gene are LGHDT and YNNKEL (reference sequence). This CDR3 comprises 13 residues. CDR3 bases: TGTGCCAGCAGCCAAGCGGGAGAGAACGAGCAGTACTTC. Translating gives CASSQAGENEQYF.

This clone was observed a few times. This chain joins TRBV27 and TRBJ2-2; 7 bases fit TRBD1. Germline V gives CDR1 MNHEY, CDR2 SMNVEV (reference sequence). V gave up 7 bases and J gave up 5 bases; unmatched junction bases: 7. This CDR3 has 14 residues. CDR3 residues: CASTRSTGTGELFF. The CDR3 region has the DNA TGTGCCAGCACCAGATCGACAGGGACCGGGGAGCTGTTTTTT.

In this sample, this clone turned up once. V gene TRBV5-5 combines with J gene TRBJ2-4; tentatively, D is TRBD2 (5 bases). Trimming cost V 0 bases and J 0 bases, with 10 bases left between them. Germline V gene data show CDR1 as SGHKS and CDR2 as YYEKEE (reference sequence). This CDR3 region has 16 residues. As DNA, the CDR3 is TGTGCCAGCAGCTTGGGGGGAGATATAGCCAAAAACATTCAGTACTTC. Its translation: CASSLGGDIAKNIQYF.

The chain combines TRBV5-1 with TRBJ2-5; a possible D gene is TRBD1 (5 bases). CDR1 is SGHRS and CDR2 is YFSETQ in the germline V gene. This CDR3 spans 13 amino acids. Trimming shortened V by 3 bases and J by 5 bases, and 11 bases separated the two germline ends. CDR3 nucleotides: TGCGCCAGCAGCTGGGGCACGTGGGAGACCCAGTACTTC. This encodes CASSWGTWETQYF.

The chain couples TRBV11-2 to TRBJ2-4; TRBD2 aligns across 8 bases. CDR1 SGHAT and CDR2 FQNNGV come from the germline V gene. This CDR3 has 18 amino acids. V was clipped by 3 bases and J by 0 bases; unmatched bases: 10. The CDR3 spells CASSFAQRGTRAKNIQYF. For the CDR3, the DNA is TGTGCCAGCAGCTTCGCCCAGCGGGGGACCCGAGCCAAAAACATTCAGTACTTC.

V gene TRBV24-1 combines with J gene TRBJ2-3; 10 nucleotides align to TRBD2. Germline CDR1 reads KGHDR; CDR2 reads SFDVKD. V shed 7 bases and J 0 bases; nucleotides not matched to a gene: 6. The CDR3 is 16 amino acids. The CDR3 DNA reads TGTGCCACCAGCGTAGGACTAGCGGATAGCACAGATACGCAGTATTTT. Translated: CATSVGLADSTDTQYF.

CDR3 amino acids: CASSTTGLRGIAEQFF. In DNA, the CDR3 is TGTGCCAGCAGCACGACAGGGTTACGGGGAATCGCTGAGCAGTTCTTC. V usage is TRBV6-6 and J usage is TRBJ2-1; 7 positions match TRBD1. CDR1 and CDR2 from the germline V gene are MNHNY and SVGAGI (reference sequence). The J segment lost 9 bases and the V segment lost 6 bases, leaving 17 bases of the junction unmatched. The CDR3 spans 16 residues.

The chain couples TRBV29-1 to TRBJ2-1; D is uncertain. V shed 6 bases and J shed 7 bases, with 16 bases lying between them. Per germline, CDR1 SQVTM and CDR2 ANQGSEA. CDR3 length: 13 residues. The CDR3 DNA follows: TGCAGCGTCCCCGATAGTCCGAGAAATGAGCAGTTCTTC. Translating it yields CSVPDSPRNEQFF.

The gene calls are TRBV6-5 and TRBJ2-5; 9 positions agree with TRBD1. Per germline, CDR1 MNHEY and CDR2 SVGAGI. The CDR3 is made up of 14 amino acids. V lost 6 bases to trimming and J lost 1 base; unmatched junction nucleotides: 3. CDR3 in amino acids: CASRLTGGQETQYF. CDR3 DNA sequence: TGTGCCAGCAGACTGACAGGGGGCCAAGAGACCCAGTACTTC.

The J gene is TRBJ2-1, the V gene TRBV19; 7 bases are shared with TRBD2. The germline CDR1 and CDR2 sequences are LNHDA and SQIVND (reference sequence). The CDR3 is made up of 15 amino acids. Unmatched junction bases numbered 12, after V lost 5 bases and J lost 8 bases. The CDR3 here is CASSFGLGSRDEQFF. In DNA form, the CDR3 reads TGTGCCAGTAGTTTTGGACTAGGATCTCGCGATGAGCAGTTCTTC. Complete variable domain (other parts from reference TRBV19 and TRBJ2-1): DGGITQSPKYLFRKEGQNVTLSCEQNLNHDAMYWYRQDPGQGLRLIYYSQIVNDFQKGDIAEGYSVSREKKESFPLTVTSAQKNPTAFYLCASSFGLGSRDEQFFGPGTRLTVL.

This rearrangement joins TRBV29-1 to TRBJ1-3; 7 bases align to TRBD1. This CDR3 has 15 amino acids. Germline lookup yields CDR1 SQVTM and CDR2 ANQGSEA. The CDR3 is CSAWDRASSGNTIYF. The CDR3 bases are TGCAGTGCATGGGACAGAGCTAGCTCTGGAAACACCATATATTTT. Variable domain in full (rest from reference TRBV29-1 and TRBJ1-3): SAVISQKPSRDICQRGTSLTIQCQVDSQVTMMFWYRQQPGQSLTLIATANQGSEATYESGFVIDKFPISRPNLTFSTLTVSNMSPEDSSIYLCSAWDRASSGNTIYFGEGSWLTVV.

This clone has only a few counts. The rearrangement links TRBV2 to TRBJ2-2; possibly TRBD2 for D (5 bases). The CDR3 totals 14 residues. Germline V gene lookup returns CDR1 SNHLY and CDR2 FYNNEI. Trimming left V 6 bases short and J 5 bases short, with 13 bases between. The CDR3 loop is CASRRVKGTGELFF. The CDR3 DNA follows: TGTGCCAGCAGGCGGGTCAAAGGGACCGGGGAGCTGTTTTTT. Full variable domain (remainder filled in from reference TRBV2 and TRBJ2-2): EPEVTQTPSHQVTQMGQEVILRCVPISNHLYFYWYRQILGQKVEFLVSFYNNEISEKSEIFDDQFSVERPDGSNFTLKIRSTKLEDSAMYFCASRRVKGTGELFFGEGSRLTVL.